This TCR beta chain was found in a study of human T cells and chemical hapten exposure. At the level of the study: The study enrolled mostly female patients with alopecia areata, totalis or universalis.

Specified time point: pre-sensitization, week 0. Treatment here: therapeutic diphenylcyclopropenone sensitization with weekly scalp DPC. Extraction yielded total RNA from whole blood (unfractionated). MiXCR, run by TCRdb on the RACE reads, gives a single entry per CDR3 protein. Among some 200,000 distinct CDR3 sequences listed, 25% to 35% were seen once. Germline V CDR1 and CDR2: MNHNS, SASEGT. V was cut by 6 bases and J by 6 bases, with 15 bases left in between. The CDR3 has 13 amino acids. Sample: whole blood, taken in connection with sensitization to the hapten diphenylcyclopropenone (DPC). This sequence joins TRBV6-1 and TRBJ2-7; D not resolved. This TCR came from a woman aged 30 to 39 with alopecia areata. Some clones in this sample may be carry-over from other donors' samples. The CDR3 sequence: CASRNIARGEQYF. The CDR3 nucleotides are TGTGCCAGCAGGAACATAGCTCGCGGCGAGCAGTACTTC.